This T cell receptor beta chain stems from a study of CD8 T cells in Susac syndrome. TEMRA cells were FACS-enriched, and CD8+ and CD4+ T cells were isolated negatively. V lost 3 bases, J lost 2 bases, and 18 bases lay in between. The CDR3 contains 17 residues. Germline CDR1 SGHAT, CDR2 FQNNGV. Random hexamers primed reverse transcription of about 0.45 to 1 ug RNA. TCRdb passed the immunoSEQ multiplex PCR reads through MiXCR, listing each CDR3 protein once. This table has 130,000 to 150,000 distinct CDR3 sequences, nearly 95% appearing once. The J gene is TRBJ2-3, the V gene TRBV11-2, with D possibly TRBD2 on 5 matching bases. The source is a human donor in good health. The sample taken for sequencing was CD8+ T cells from PBMCs. The CDR3 DNA follows: TGTGCCAGCAGCTTCGAGGGAGCAGGAGGATACACAGATACGCAGTATTTT. Translation: CASSFEGAGGYTDTQYF.